This T cell receptor (beta chain) was sequenced for a study of blood T cell repertoires in COVID-19. Overall study context: Spain, Italy and the United States supplied samples that represented acute and convalescent COVID-19. PBMCs, B-cell-depleted T cells, or T cells were the source of the cDNA or gDNA that made up the material.

This clone was seen only once. Original methodology: Reference gene primer amplification gave nucleated cell count estimates. Sequenced by immunoSEQ multiplex PCR; TCRdb stores in-frame clones only, minus some. The V and J calls and clone size come from that table; D and trimming were worked out from the DNA. The sample records roughly 120,000 clones, around three quarters being singletons. The V gene end was trimmed by 4 bases and the J gene end by 2 bases; junction bases not matched to a gene: 2. The length of the CDR3 is 13 residues. In germline, CDR1 is SGHRS, CDR2 YFSETQ. The chain employs TRBV5-1 and TRBJ1-1, with 7 nucleotides matching TRBD1. Sample: peripheral blood. The TCR was taken from a woman aged 80 or older with acute or convalescent COVID-19. The CDR3 reads CASSGTVNTEAFF. For the CDR3, the DNA is TGCGCCAGCAGCGGGACAGTTAACACTGAAGCTTTCTTT.